This TCR beta chain stems from a study of Graves' ophthalmopathy and Graves' hyperthyroidism. This clonotype was counted at least ten times. RNA transcripts were the source from which TCR beta CDR3 regions were amplified. Second-round multiplex PCR followed a first-round RT-PCR using HTBI primers. TCRdb passed the multiplex PCR reads through MiXCR, listing each CDR3 protein once. The sample holds 350,000 to 400,000 distinct CDR3 sequences, 15% to 19% seen once. With 4 bases clipped from V and 0 bases from J, the junction kept 2 bases outside the gene matches. This CDR3 is 14 amino acids long. Germline V gene data show CDR1 as SGHVS and CDR2 as FQNEAQ.

This rearrangement joins TRBV7-8 to TRBJ2-7; 8 bases map to TRBD1. The material sequenced was peripheral blood. The origin of this receptor is a young woman with stable Graves' hyperthyroidism. CDR3 DNA sequence: TGTGCCAGCAGCTCGACAGGGGTCTCCTACGAGCAGTACTTC. Its protein is CASSSTGVSYEQYF.